This T cell receptor (beta chain) stems from a study of T-cell memory formation after mild COVID-19. Whole-study findings and limits: Among CD4+ contracting clones, most were CM and EM, and CD8+ ones EMRA.

TCRdb reprocessed the 5' RACE reads with MiXCR, giving one entry per CDR3 protein. The sample holds tens of thousands of distinct CDR3 sequences; more than 12% are singletons and the top ten take about 43%. This clonotype was found a few times. Antigen unknown. Germline CDR1 reads SQVTM; CDR2 reads ANQGSEA. V gave up 5 bases and J gave up 3 bases, with 10 bases separating them. This CDR3 is 12 amino acids long. The chain couples TRBV29-1 to TRBJ1-1, with D maybe TRBD1 (5 bases). Sequencing was carried out using PBMCs or a T cell subset sorted from them (not recorded which). The source of this sequence is a man aged 18 to 30 who had mild COVID-19 (a few samples of this study predate the infection). Cell type and time point are not known. This CDR3 reads CSVPGMDTEAFF. In nucleotides, the CDR3 is TGCAGCGTTCCAGGGATGGACACTGAAGCTTTCTTT.